The present T cell receptor beta chain was sequenced within a study of blood T cell repertoires in COVID-19. Libraries were prepared by immunoSEQ multiplex PCR; TCRdb keeps only in-frame clonotypes and omits some of them. The sample lists roughly 180,000 clones; roughly nine tenths were seen once. Per germline, CDR1 MNHEY and CDR2 SVGAGI. V trimming: 10 bases; J trimming: 6 bases; junction bases outside the gene matches: 11. The CDR3 consists of 14 residues. The chain employs TRBV6-5 and TRBJ1-1; 10 bases are a match to TRBD1. The receptor comes from a young man with acute or convalescent COVID-19. Input material: peripheral blood. CDR3 nucleotide sequence: TGTGCCACCCTTTCTTTGACAGGGGGCTCTGAAGCTTTCTTT. Translation: CATLSLTGGSEAFF.